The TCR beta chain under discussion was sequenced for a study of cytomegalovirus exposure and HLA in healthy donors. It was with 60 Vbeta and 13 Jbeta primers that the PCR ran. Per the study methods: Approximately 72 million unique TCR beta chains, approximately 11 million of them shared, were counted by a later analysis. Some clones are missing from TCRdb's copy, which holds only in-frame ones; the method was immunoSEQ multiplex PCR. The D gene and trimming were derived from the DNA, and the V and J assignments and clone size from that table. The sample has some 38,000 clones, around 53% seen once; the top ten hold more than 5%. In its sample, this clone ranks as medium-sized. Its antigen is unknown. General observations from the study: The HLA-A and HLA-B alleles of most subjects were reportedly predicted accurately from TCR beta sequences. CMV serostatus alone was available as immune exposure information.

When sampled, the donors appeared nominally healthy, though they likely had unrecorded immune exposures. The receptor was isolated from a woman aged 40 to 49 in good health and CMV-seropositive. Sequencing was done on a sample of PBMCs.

The CDR3 is CASGTTGGGYSNQPQHF. CDR3 sequence (DNA): TGTGCTAGTGGTACGACAGGGGGGGGTTATAGCAATCAGCCCCAGCATTTT. This chain links TRBV12-5 with TRBJ1-5; 9 bases agree with TRBD1. Germline CDR1 and CDR2: LGHNT and FRNRAP. V gave up 5 bases and J gave up 0 bases; unmatched junction bases: 8. The CDR3 length is 17 residues.